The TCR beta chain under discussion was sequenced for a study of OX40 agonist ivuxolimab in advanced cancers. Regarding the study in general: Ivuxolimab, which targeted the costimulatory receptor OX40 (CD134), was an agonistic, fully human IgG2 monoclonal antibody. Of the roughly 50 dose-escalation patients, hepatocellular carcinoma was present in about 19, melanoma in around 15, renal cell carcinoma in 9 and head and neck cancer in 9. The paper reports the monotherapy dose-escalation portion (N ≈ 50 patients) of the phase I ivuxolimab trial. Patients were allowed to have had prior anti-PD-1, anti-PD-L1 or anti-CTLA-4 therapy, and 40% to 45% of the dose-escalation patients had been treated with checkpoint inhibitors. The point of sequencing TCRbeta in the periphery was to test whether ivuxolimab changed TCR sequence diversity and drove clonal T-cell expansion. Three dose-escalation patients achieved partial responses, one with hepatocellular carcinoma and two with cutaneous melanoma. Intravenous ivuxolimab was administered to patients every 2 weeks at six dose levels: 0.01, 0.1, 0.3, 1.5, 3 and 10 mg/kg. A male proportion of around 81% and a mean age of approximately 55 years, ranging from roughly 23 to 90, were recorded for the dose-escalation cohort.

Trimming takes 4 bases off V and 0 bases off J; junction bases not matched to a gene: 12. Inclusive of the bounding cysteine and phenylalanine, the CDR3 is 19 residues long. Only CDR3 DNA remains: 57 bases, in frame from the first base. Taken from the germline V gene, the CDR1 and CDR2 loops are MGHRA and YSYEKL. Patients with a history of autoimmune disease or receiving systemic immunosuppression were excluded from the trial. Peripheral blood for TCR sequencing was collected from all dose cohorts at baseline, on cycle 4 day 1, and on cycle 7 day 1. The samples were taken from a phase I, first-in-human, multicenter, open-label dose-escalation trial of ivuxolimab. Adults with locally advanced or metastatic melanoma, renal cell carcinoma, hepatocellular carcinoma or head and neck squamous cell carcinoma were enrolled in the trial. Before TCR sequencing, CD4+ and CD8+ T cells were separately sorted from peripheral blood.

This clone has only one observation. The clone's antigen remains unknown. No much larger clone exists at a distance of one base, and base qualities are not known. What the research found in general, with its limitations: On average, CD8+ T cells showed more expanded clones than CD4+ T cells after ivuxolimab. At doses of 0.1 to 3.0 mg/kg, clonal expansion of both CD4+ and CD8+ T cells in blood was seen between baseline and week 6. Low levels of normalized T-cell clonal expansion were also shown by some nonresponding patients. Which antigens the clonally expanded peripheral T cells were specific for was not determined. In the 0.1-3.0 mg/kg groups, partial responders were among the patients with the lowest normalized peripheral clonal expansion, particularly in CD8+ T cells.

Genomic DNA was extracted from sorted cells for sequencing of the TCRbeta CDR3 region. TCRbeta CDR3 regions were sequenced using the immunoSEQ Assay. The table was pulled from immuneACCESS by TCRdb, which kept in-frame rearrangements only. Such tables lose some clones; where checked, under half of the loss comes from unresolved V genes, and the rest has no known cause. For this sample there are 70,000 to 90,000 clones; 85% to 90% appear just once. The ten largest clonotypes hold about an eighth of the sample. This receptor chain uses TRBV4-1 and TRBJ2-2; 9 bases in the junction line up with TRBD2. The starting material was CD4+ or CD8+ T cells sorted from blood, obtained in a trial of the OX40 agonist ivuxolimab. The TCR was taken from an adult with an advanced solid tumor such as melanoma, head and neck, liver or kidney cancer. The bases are TGCGCCAGCAGCCCAGCGCCTTTTCTAGCGGGGTCGAACACCGGGGAGCTGTTTTTT. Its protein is CASSPAPFLAGSNTGELFF.